This T cell receptor (beta chain) was captured in a study of patients and donors after allogeneic stem cell transplantation. TCRdb independently ran MiXCR on the RT-PCR reads; one entry per CDR3 protein. In the table there are some 960,000 distinct CDR3 sequences, more than 15% of which are singletons. Trimming took 3 bases from V and 6 from J, leaving 6 bases between them. The CDR3 totals 11 residues. In germline, CDR1 is GTSNPN, CDR2 SVGIG (reference sequence). Sequenced input: blood, either unsorted or a sorted T cell fraction (not recorded which). This receptor was taken from a human donor who was either an allogeneic HSCT recipient or a stem cell or donor lymphocyte infusion donor (not recorded which). It is not recorded whose cells these are; they may come from a transplant donor. V gene TRBV30 combines with J gene TRBJ2-1; D ambiguous. The CDR3: CAWRVSNEQFF. DNA for the CDR3: TGTGCCTGGAGGGTAAGCAATGAGCAGTTCTTC.